The next 5 T cell receptor beta chains were all read from a single sample in a study of T cell repertoires in cytomegalovirus infection. TCRdb reprocessed the reads with MiXCR, giving one entry per CDR3 protein. The data hold fewer than 250,000 distinct CDR3 sequences, with around 12% observed a single time. Material: PBMCs. The receptor source for this set is a human donor in good health (CMV status not recorded). Some clones in this sample may be carry-over from other donors' samples.

This clonotype was recorded many times. The chain couples TRBV7-9 to TRBJ2-3, with D hard to call. Germline V CDR1 and CDR2: SEHNR, FQNEAQ (reference sequence). The CDR3 has 14 amino acids. The V gene lost 3 bases and the J gene lost 1 base, with 8 bases spanning the gap. DNA for the CDR3: TGTGCCAGCAGCTTGGACCAACGCACAGATACGCAGTATTTT. It is translated as CASSLDQRTDTQYF.

The table lists this clonotype with many counts. This rearrangement joins TRBV7-2 to TRBJ2-1; 15 nucleotides match TRBD2. CDR1 and CDR2 from the germline V gene are SGHTA and FQGNSA. Trimming at V came to 4 bases and at J to 8 bases, leaving 6 bases not matched to a gene. This CDR3 contains 16 residues. The CDR3 DNA follows: TGTGCCAGCAGCTGGACTAGCGGGGGGGCCCAGGATGAGCAGTTCTTC. This gives the protein CASSWTSGGAQDEQFF.

The rearrangement joins TRBV10-3 to TRBJ2-3; no clear D gene. The CDR3 has 13 amino acids. In germline, CDR1 is ENHRY, CDR2 SYGVKD. Trimming left V 3 bases short and J 2 bases short, with 6 bases between. The CDR3 spells CAISDFFTDTQYF. CDR3 bases: TGTGCCATCAGTGACTTTTTCACAGATACGCAGTATTTT.

The CDR3 spells CASSSGGFSDMNTEAFF. CDR3 nucleotide sequence: TGTGCCAGCAGCTCGGGGGGATTTAGCGACATGAACACTGAAGCTTTCTTT. The rearrangement uses TRBV7-9 and TRBJ1-1, with TRBD1 as a possible D gene (5 bases). In germline, CDR1 is SEHNR, CDR2 FQNEAQ (reference sequence). This CDR3 has 17 amino acids. Trimming shortened V by 4 bases and J by 0 bases, and 18 bases separated the two germline ends.

This clonotype appeared many times. The chain links TRBV11-2 to TRBJ2-1, with unresolved D. Trimming removed 5 bases at V and 8 bases at J, with 16 bases between. Germline values: CDR1 SGHAT, CDR2 FQNNGV. The CDR3 spans 14 residues. CDR3: CASSPMANLDEQFF. The CDR3, as DNA: TGTGCCAGCAGCCCTATGGCGAATTTGGATGAGCAGTTCTTC.